The clone carrying this T cell receptor beta chain was recorded only once. These data originate in a study of blood T cell repertoires in COVID-19. Study summary: PBMCs, B-cell-depleted T cells, or T cells provided the cDNA or gDNA that made up the material.

Enrollees, about 18 to 95 years old, lived in about two dozen US areas. Participants' own reports of clinical history determined their cohort assignment. The CDR3 length is 14 residues. Germline V lookup: CDR1 KGHDR, CDR2 SFDVKD. V was shortened by 2 bases and J by 5 bases, with 9 bases between the two germline ends. In the authors' methods: Estimated nucleated cell counts came from reference gene primer amplification. Measured with immunoSEQ multiplex PCR; TCRdb has only the in-frame clones, and not every one. The DNA gave D and trimming, while V, J and clone size come from that table. The sample lists approximately 150,000 clones, roughly 83% occurring once.

This clonotype was obtained from a man between 70 and 80 years old who had been exposed to COVID-19. The sample comprised PBMCs or T cells enriched from blood (not recorded which). J is TRBJ2-4 and V is TRBV24-1; a possible D gene is TRBD2 (5 bases). CDR3 region: CATSDWENENIQYF. The CDR3 DNA is TGTGCCACCAGTGATTGGGAGAACGAAAACATTCAGTACTTC.